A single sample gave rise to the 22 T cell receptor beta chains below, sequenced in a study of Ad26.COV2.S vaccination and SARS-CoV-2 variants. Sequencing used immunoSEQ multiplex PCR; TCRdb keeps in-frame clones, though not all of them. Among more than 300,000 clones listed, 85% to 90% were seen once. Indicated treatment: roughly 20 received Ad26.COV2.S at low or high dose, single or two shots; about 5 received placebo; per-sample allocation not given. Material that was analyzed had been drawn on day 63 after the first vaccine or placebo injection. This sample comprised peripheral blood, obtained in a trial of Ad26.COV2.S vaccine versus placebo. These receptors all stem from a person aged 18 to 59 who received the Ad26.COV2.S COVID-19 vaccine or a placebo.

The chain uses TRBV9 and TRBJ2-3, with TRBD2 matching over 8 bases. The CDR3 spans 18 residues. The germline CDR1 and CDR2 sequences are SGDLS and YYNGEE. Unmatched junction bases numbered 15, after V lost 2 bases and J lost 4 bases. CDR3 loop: CASSVWSGGTGSADTQYF. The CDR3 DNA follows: TGTGCCAGCAGCGTCTGGAGCGGGGGTACGGGGAGCGCAGATACGCAGTATTTT.

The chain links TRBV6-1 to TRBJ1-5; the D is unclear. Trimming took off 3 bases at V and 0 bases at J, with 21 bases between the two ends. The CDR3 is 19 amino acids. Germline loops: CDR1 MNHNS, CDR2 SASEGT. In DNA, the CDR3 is TGTGCCAGCAGTGAGTGGCGAGCAAGGATGGGATATAGCAATCAGCCCCAGCATTTT. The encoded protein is CASSEWRARMGYSNQPQHF.

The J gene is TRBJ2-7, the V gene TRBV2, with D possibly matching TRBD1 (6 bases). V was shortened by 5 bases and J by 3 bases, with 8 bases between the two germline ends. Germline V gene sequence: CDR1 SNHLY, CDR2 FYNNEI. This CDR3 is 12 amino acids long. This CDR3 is CASSIQGYEQYF. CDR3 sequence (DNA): TGTGCCAGCAGTATACAGGGCTACGAGCAGTACTTC.

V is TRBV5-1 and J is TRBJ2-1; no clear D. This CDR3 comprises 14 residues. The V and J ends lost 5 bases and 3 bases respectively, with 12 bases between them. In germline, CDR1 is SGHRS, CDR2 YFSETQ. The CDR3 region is CASRSVGSYNEQFF. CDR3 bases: TGCGCCAGCAGGTCGGTAGGTAGCTACAATGAGCAGTTCTTC. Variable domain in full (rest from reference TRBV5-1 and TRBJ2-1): KAGVTQTPRYLIKTRGQQVTLSCSPISGHRSVSWYQQTPGQGLQFLFEYFSETQRNKGNFPGRFSGRQFSNSRSEMNVSTLELGDSALYLCASRSVGSYNEQFFGPGTRLTVL.

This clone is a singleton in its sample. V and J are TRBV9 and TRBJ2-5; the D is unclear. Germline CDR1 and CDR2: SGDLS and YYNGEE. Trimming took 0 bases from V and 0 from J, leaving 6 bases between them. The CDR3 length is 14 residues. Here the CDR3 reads CASSVAGDQETQYF. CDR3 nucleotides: TGTGCCAGCAGCGTAGCCGGAGACCAAGAGACCCAGTACTTC.

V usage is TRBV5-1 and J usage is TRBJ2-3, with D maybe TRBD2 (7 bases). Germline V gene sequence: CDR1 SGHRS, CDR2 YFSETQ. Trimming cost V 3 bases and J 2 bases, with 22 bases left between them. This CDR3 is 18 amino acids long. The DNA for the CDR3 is TGCGCCAGCAGCTCCCCTCTGACGAGGGGGGGAACCACAGATACGCAGTATTTT. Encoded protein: CASSSPLTRGGTTDTQYF.

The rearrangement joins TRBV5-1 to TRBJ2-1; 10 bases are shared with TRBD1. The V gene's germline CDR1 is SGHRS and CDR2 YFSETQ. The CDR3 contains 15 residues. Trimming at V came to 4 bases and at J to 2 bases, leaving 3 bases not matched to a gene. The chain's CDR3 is CASSPGQGTYNEQFF. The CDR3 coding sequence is TGCGCCAGCAGCCCGGGACAGGGGACCTACAATGAGCAGTTCTTC.

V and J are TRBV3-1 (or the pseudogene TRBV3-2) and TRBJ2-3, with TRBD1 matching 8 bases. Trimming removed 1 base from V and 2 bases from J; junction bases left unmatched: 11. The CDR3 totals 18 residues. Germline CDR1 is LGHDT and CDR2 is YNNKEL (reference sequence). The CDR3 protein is CASSQGGLGTGVTDTQYF. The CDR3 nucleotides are TGTGCCAGCAGCCAAGGTGGGCTCGGGACAGGAGTCACAGATACGCAGTATTTT.

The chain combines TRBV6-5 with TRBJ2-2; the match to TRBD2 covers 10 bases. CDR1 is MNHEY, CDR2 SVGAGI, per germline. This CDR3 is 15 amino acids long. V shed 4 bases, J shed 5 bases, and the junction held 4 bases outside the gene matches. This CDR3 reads CASSLAGGKTGELFF. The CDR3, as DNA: TGTGCCAGCAGTTTAGCGGGGGGAAAAACCGGGGAGCTGTTTTTT.

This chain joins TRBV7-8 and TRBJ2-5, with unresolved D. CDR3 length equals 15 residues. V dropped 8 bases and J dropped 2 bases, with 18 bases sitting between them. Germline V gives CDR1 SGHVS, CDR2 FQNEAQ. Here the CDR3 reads CASATIETKQETQYF. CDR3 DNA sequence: TGTGCCAGCGCAACGATCGAGACGAAACAAGAGACCCAGTACTTC.

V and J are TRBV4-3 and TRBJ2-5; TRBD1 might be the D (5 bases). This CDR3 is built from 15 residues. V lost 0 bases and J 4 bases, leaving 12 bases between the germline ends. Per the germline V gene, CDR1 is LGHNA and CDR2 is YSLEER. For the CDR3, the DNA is TGCGCCAGCAGCCAAGAGGGGTCAGGGCCAGAGACCCAGTACTTC. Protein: CASSQEGSGPETQYF.

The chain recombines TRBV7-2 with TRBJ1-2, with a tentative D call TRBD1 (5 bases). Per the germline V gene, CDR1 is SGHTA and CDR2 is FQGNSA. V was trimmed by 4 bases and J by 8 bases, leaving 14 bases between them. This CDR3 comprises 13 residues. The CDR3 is CASSWGAEGGYTF. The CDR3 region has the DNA TGTGCCAGCAGCTGGGGAGCTGAGGGGGGCTACACCTTC.

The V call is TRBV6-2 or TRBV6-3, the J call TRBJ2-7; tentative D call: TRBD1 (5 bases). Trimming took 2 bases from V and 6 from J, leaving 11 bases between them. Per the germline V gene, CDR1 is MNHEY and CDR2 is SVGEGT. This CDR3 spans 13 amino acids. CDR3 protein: CASSYANTGEQYF. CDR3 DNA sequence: TGTGCCAGCAGTTACGCGAATACAGGCGAGCAGTACTTC.

CDR3 region: CADQVGRGGTEAFF. Here the CDR3 DNA reads TGTGCCGACCAGGTTGGGAGGGGTGGCACTGAAGCTTTCTTT. V usage is TRBV11-2 and J usage is TRBJ1-1; D is possibly TRBD1 (5 bases). V shed 11 bases and J shed 4 bases, with 20 bases lying between them. Germline V gene lookup returns CDR1 SGHAT and CDR2 FQNNGV. CDR3 size: 14 residues. Filled out from reference TRBV11-2 and TRBJ1-1, the complete variable domain reads EAGVAQSPRYKIIEKRQSVAFWCNPISGHATLYWYQQILGQGPKLLIQFQNNGVVDDSQLPKDRFSAERLKGVDSTLKIQPAKLEDSAVYLCADQVGRGGTEAFFGQGTRLTVV.

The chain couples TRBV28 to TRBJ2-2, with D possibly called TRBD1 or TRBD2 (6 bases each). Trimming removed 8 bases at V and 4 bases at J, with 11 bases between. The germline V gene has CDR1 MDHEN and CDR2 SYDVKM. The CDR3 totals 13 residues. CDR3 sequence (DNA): TGTGCCAGCCGGGGGCAGGGCACCGGGGAGCTGTTTTTT. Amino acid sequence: CASRGQGTGELFF.

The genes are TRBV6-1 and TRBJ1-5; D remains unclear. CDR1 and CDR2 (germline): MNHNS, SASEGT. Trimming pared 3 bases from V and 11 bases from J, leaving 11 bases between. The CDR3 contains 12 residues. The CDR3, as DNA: TGTGCCAGCAGTGATTTCTGGGCGACCCAGCATTTT. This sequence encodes CASSDFWATQHF.

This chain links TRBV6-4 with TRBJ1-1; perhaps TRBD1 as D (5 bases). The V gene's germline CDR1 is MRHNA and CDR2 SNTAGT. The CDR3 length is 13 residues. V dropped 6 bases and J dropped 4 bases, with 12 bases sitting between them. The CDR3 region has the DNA TGTGCCAGCAGCCTCGGGGGGGGCACTGAAGCTTTCTTT. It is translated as CASSLGGGTEAFF.

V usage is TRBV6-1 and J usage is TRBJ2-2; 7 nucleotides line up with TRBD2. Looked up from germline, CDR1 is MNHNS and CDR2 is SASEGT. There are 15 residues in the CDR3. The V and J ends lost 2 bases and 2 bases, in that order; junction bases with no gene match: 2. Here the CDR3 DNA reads TGTGCCAGCAGTGAATCTAGCGGAAACACCGGGGAGCTGTTTTTT. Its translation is CASSESSGNTGELFF.

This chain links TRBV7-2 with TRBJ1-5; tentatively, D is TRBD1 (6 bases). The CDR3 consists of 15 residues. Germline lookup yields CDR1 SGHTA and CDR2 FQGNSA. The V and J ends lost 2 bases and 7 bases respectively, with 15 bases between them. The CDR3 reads CASSLFSGVGQPQHF. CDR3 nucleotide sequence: TGTGCCAGCAGCTTATTCTCAGGGGTCGGGCAGCCCCAGCATTTT.

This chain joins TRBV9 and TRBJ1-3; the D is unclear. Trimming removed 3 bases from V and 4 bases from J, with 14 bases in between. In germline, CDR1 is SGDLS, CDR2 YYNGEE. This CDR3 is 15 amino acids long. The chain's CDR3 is CASSAAATRGNTIYF. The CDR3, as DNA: TGTGCCAGCAGCGCAGCGGCCACCAGGGGAAACACCATATATTTT. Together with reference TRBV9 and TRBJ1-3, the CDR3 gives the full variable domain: DSGVTQTPKHLITATGQRVTLRCSPRSGDLSVYWYQQSLDQGLQFLIQYYNGEERAKGNILERFSAQQFPDLHSELNLSSLELGDSALYFCASSAAATRGNTIYFGEGSWLTVV.

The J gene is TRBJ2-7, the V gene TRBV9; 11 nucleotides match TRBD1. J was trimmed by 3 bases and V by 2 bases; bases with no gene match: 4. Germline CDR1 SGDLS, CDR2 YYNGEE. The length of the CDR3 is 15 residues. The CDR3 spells CASSVGTGGVYEQYF. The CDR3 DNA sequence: TGTGCCAGCAGCGTCGGGACAGGGGGAGTCTACGAGCAGTACTTC.

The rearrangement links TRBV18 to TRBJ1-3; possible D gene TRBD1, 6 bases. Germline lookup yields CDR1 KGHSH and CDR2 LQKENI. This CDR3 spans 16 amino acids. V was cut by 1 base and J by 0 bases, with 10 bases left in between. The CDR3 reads CASSPRQGISGNTIYF. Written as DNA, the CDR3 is TGTGCCAGCTCACCACGGCAGGGGATCTCTGGAAACACCATATATTTT.